This T cell receptor beta chain came from a study of shared clonotypes between healthy human individuals. Sequenced by immunoSEQ multiplex PCR; TCRdb stores in-frame clones only, minus some. Among 550,000 to 750,000 clones, about 91% were seen once, and the ten largest hold about 24%. The naive CD8 fraction comprised CD45RO-negative cells positively selected for CCR7 and excluded terminally differentiated effector memory CD45RA+ cells. Germline V gene data show CDR1 as SNHLY and CDR2 as FYNNEI. Trimming removed 6 bases from V and 1 base from J; junction bases left unmatched: 0. The CDR3 loop spans 13 amino acids.

Sequenced material: naive CD8+ T cells sorted from blood. J is TRBJ1-1 and V is TRBV2; 9 bases align to TRBD1. This receptor was taken from a man aged 25 to 45 in good health. DNA for the CDR3: TGTGCCAGCAGGGGACAGGGGAACACTGAAGCTTTCTTT. This codes for CASRGQGNTEAFF. Drawing the rest from reference TRBV2 and TRBJ1-1, the complete variable domain is EPEVTQTPSHQVTQMGQEVILRCVPISNHLYFYWYRQILGQKVEFLVSFYNNEISEKSEIFDDQFSVERPDGSNFTLKIRSTKLEDSAMYFCASRGQGNTEAFFGQGTRLTVV.